This TCR beta chain was obtained from a study of beta chain features in type 1 diabetes. The whole isolated RNA underwent reverse transcription, so sequencing captured expressed TCRB transcripts. Here immunoSEQ multiplex PCR was the method, and the copy in TCRdb shows in-frame clones only, minus some. The sample contains approximately 170,000 clones, approximately 7.8% of which appear only once. About this clone: Its specificity is not known.

General observations from the study: Patients' naive, central memory and Treg TCRB repertoires seemed closer to one another than those of healthy donors. Insertions were fewer and deletions more numerous at VDJ junctions in type 1 diabetes patients. A moderate, significant TCRB CDR3 shortening appeared in type 1 diabetes across four CD4+ subsets.

Stem cell-like memory, regulatory, central memory and naive CD4+ cells were sorted via CD45RO/CCR7/CD25/CD127/CD95/CD27. In germline, CDR1 is LGHNA, CDR2 YNFKEQ. CDR3 size: 16 residues. The V gene end was trimmed by 0 bases and the J gene end by 0 bases; junction bases not matched to a gene: 1. This chain joins TRBV4-2 and TRBJ2-2; the match to TRBD1 covers 7 bases. The source material was central memory CD4+ T cells from blood. The sequence was collected from a woman in her thirties or forties with type 1 diabetes. Here the CDR3 DNA reads TGTGCCAGCAGCCAAGAAGGGACAGCGAACACCGGGGAGCTGTTTTTT. It is translated as CASSQEGTANTGELFF.